This TCR beta chain was retrieved from a study of T cell responses to AZD1222 COVID-19 vaccine. Points from the study as a whole: Without day 14 samples, only post-peak T cell repertoires were studied. Baseline seropositives among AZD1222 recipients totaled only 5 to 7. Two AZD1222 administrations were followed by greater Spike-specific TCR breadth and depth.

From germline, CDR1 is LGHNA and CDR2 YNFKEQ. The CDR3 is 14 amino acids. J gave up 6 bases and V 5 bases, and 6 bases lay outside the gene matches. This clone came up a few times. What it binds is not known. Repertoires were generated with immunoSEQ multiplex PCR, while TCRdb's copy carries only in-frame clones and drops some. Of around 160,000 clones listed, 75% to 85% are singletons. The sequence was obtained from an adult in good health. The specimen was peripheral blood, collected on day 0 of MenACWY control vaccination. The V and J genes are TRBV4-2 and TRBJ1-2; TRBD1 matches 10 bases. CDR3 residues: CASSIGTGEDGYTF. The CDR3 nucleotides are TGTGCCAGCAGCATAGGGACAGGGGAAGATGGCTACACCTTC.